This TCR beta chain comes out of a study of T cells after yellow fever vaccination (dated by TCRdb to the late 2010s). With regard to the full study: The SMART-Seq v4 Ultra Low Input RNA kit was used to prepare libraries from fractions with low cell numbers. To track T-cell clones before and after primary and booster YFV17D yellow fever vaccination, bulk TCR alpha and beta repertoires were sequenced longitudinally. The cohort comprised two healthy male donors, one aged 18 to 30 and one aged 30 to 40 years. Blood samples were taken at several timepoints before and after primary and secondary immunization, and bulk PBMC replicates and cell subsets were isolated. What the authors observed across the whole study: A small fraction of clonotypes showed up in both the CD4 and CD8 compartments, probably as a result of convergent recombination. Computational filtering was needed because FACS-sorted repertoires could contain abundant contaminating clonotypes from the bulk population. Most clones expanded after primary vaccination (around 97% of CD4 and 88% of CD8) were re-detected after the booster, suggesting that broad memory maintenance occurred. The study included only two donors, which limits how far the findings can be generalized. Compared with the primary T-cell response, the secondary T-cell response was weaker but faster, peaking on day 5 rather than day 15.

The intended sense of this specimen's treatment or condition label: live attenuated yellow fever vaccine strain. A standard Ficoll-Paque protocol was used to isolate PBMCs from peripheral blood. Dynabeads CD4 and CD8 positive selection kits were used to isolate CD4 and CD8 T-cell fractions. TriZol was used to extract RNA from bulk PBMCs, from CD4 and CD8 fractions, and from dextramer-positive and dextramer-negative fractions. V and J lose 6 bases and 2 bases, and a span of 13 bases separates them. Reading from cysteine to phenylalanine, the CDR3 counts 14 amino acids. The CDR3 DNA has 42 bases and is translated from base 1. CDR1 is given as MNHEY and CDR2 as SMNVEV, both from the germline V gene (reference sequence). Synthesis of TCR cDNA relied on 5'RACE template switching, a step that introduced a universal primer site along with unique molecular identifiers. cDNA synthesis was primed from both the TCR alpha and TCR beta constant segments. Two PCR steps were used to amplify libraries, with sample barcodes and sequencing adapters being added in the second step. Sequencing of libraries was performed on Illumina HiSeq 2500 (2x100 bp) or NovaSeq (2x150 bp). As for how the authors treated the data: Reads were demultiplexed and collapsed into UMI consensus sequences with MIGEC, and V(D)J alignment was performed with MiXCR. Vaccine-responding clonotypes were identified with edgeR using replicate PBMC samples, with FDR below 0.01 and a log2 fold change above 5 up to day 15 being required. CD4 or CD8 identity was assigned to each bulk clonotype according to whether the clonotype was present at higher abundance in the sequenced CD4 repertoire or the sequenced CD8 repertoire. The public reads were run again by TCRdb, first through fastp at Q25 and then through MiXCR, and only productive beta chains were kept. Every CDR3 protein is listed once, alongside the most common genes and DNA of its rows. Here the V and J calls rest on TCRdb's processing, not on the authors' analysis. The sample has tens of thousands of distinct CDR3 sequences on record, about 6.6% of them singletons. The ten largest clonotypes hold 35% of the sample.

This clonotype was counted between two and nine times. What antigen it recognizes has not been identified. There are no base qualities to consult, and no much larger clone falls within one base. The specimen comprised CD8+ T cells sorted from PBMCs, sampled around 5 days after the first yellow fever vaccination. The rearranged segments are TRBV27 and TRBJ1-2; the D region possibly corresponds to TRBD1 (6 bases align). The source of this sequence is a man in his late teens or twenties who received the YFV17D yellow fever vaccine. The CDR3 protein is CASSTLRGNYGYTF. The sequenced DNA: TGTGCCAGCAGCACCCTCAGGGGAAACTATGGCTACACCTTC.